The sequence of this T cell receptor beta chain was determined in a study of cytomegalovirus exposure and HLA in healthy donors. Across the study: T cells numbering some 170 million yielded more than 100 million unique TCR beta sequences in an earlier analysis. Study-level results: High specificity and sensitivity for cytomegalovirus status were reported for the classifier. Later analysis placed DRB1 highest and HLA-C lowest in TCR association rates, which differed by HLA locus.

Worth noting for this clone: What it recognizes is unknown.

PCR amplification relied on 60 Vbeta primers (plus 13 Jbeta primers). Measured with immunoSEQ multiplex PCR; TCRdb has only the in-frame clones, and not every one. The sample lists around 100,000 clones, around three quarters occurring once. The ends were cut back, 10 bases at V and 8 bases at J, with 6 bases in the middle. The CDR3 spans 9 residues. Germline V gene lookup returns CDR1 MDHEN and CDR2 SYDVKM. Sequenced: PBMCs. The rearrangement links TRBV28 to TRBJ1-5; D gene uncertain. The source is a man aged 35-49 years in good health and CMV-seronegative. As DNA, the CDR3 is TGTGCCACGTACAAGCCCCAGCATTTT. Translating gives CATYKPQHF.